The sequence of this T cell receptor (beta chain) was determined in a study of beta chain features in type 1 diabetes. Regarding the study as a whole: Type 1 diabetes patients had TCRB CDR3s that were shorter (moderately but significantly so) in all four CD4+ subsets.

Reverse transcription of all isolated RNA meant that expressed TCRB transcripts were sequenced. Some clones are missing from TCRdb's copy, which holds only in-frame ones; the method was immunoSEQ multiplex PCR. The sample lists 300,000 to 350,000 clones; around an eighth were seen once. Points on this clone: Its antigen is undetermined.

This TCR was recovered from a young woman with type 1 diabetes. The specimen sequenced was naive CD4+ T cells from blood.

The CDR3 sequence: CASRFRDRVWDTGELFF. The CDR3 DNA reads as TGTGCCAGCAGATTCCGGGACAGGGTGTGGGACACCGGGGAGCTGTTTTTT. This chain joins TRBV7-9 and TRBJ2-2; 9 bases align to TRBD1. Germline lookup yields CDR1 SEHNR and CDR2 FQNEAQ (reference sequence). V dropped 6 bases and J dropped 3; count of bases not matched to a gene: 11. The CDR3 is 17 residues long.